The rows below give T cell receptor beta chains drawn from one sample of a study of blood T cells in healthy people across ages. One entry per CDR3 protein, called by TCRdb with MiXCR from the 5' RACE reads. The sample holds about 560,000 distinct CDR3 sequences, about 27% seen once. The same data also contributed to another study, on T cells of mothers and their children.

Sequenced: blood. Every receptor here comes from a boy between 2 and 10 years old in good health. Each CDR3 is given with its conserved first and last residue. Fields, in order: V gene, J gene, D gene, clone size, CDR3 DNA, CDR3 protein. D genes are given only for firm matches. Clone size is given for some rows only: seen once, a few or many times, or a class if the clone is expanded.

>TRBV13|TRBJ2-7|.|few
TGTGCCAGCGCACGAAGGGACGCCTCCTACGAGCAGTACTTC
CASARRDASYEQYF
>TRBV27|TRBJ2-1|TRBD2|few
TGTGCCAGCAGTTTATCGGGGCTAGCGGGGTACAATGAGCAGTTCTTC
CASSLSGLAGYNEQFF
>TRBV13|TRBJ2-7|TRBD2|few
TGTGCCAGCAGCTTAGGATCCAGACTAGCGGTCTCCTACGAGCAGTACTTT
CASSLGSRLAVSYEQYF
>TRBV25-1|TRBJ1-2|.|.
TGTGCCAGCAGTCCTCCTTTGGGACGCCATGGCTACACCTTC
CASSPPLGRHGYTF
>TRBV29-1|TRBJ2-6|.|many
TGCAGCGTTCTTCCCGGTGTTTCTGGGGCCAACGTCCTGACTTTC
CSVLPGVSGANVLTF
>TRBV7-9|TRBJ1-2|.|.
TGTGCCAGCAGGGTGATAGTATGGAATGGCTACACCTTC
CASRVIVWNGYTF
>TRBV12-3/TRBV12-4|TRBJ2-5|TRBD2|once
TGTGCCAGCAGTTCGTTTGGTAGCGGGGGGGCATTGGAGACCCAGTACTTC
CASSSFGSGGALETQYF
>TRBV28|TRBJ2-1|TRBD1|once
TGTGCCAGCAACCTGCCTGGACAGGGGGCGAATGAGCAGTTCTTC
CASNLPGQGANEQFF
>TRBV11-2|TRBJ2-7|TRBD2|.
TGTGCCAGCAGCGGACTAGCGGGGGGGGCCTACGAGCAGTACTTC
CASSGLAGGAYEQYF
>TRBV30|TRBJ2-7|TRBD1|many
TGTGCCTGGAGTGACAGGGGAACCTACGAGCAGTACTTC
CAWSDRGTYEQYF
>TRBV19|TRBJ2-1|TRBD1|.
TGTGCCAGTAGTGACAGGGGGATTGAGCAGTTCTTC
CASSDRGIEQFF
>TRBV6-6|TRBJ2-2|.|.
TGTGCCAGCAGTCCGCCGGGGAGACGGAGCGGGGAGCTGTTTTTT
CASSPPGRRSGELFF
>TRBV7-3|TRBJ2-1|.|.
TGTGCCAGCAGCTTAGCCGGCCCCTCGGATGAGCAGTTCTTC
CASSLAGPSDEQFF
>TRBV20-1|TRBJ2-3|TRBD2|.
TGCAGTGCTAGAGATACTAGCGGAGCAACAGATACGCAGTATTTT
CSARDTSGATDTQYF
>TRBV29-1|TRBJ2-7|TRBD2|.
TGCAGCGTTAGCGGGAGGTCTACCTACGAGCAGTACTTC
CSVSGRSTYEQYF
>TRBV25-1|TRBJ2-5|.|few
TGTGCCAGCAGTGAATGGGGCGAGGTTGGGGAGACCCAGTACTTC
CASSEWGEVGETQYF
>TRBV5-6|TRBJ2-7|.|few
TGTGCCAGCAGCTTGGCCTCGCAGCGCGAGCAGTACTTC
CASSLASQREQYF
>TRBV27|TRBJ2-5|TRBD1|.
TGTGCCAGCGGTCACCGGGACAGGGGGCGCGGAGAGACCCAGTACTTC
CASGHRDRGRGETQYF
>TRBV20-1|TRBJ2-5|.|.
TGCAGTGCCACGAGGCCCTACCCAGAAGAGACCCAGTACTTC
CSATRPYPEETQYF
>TRBV29-1|TRBJ2-2|.|few
TGCAGCGTTGAAAAGACGAACACCGGGGAGCTGTTTTTT
CSVEKTNTGELFF
>TRBV4-3|TRBJ2-1|.|.
TGCGCCAGCAGCCAAGATTCTCTCAGGGAGCAGTTCTTC
CASSQDSLREQFF
>TRBV6-5|TRBJ2-5|.|few
TGTGCCAGCAGTTCCGATACTGGGGTACAGACCCAGTACTTC
CASSSDTGVQTQYF
>TRBV7-9|TRBJ1-4|TRBD1|.
TGTGCCAGCAGCAAGGGACAGGATAATGAAAAACTGTTTTTT
CASSKGQDNEKLFF
>TRBV5-1|TRBJ1-2|.|few
TGCGCCAGCAACCAATGGCAGGGTCTTAACTATGGCTACACCTTC
CASNQWQGLNYGYTF
>TRBV11-2|TRBJ2-3|TRBD2|.
TGTGCCAGCAGCTTACCGGGGGGGCGAGATACGCAGTATTTT
CASSLPGGRDTQYF
>TRBV4-3|TRBJ2-7|TRBD1|few
TGCGCCAGCAGCCAAGATTGGGGACAGGGGGCCTACGAGCAGTACTTC
CASSQDWGQGAYEQYF
>TRBV6-2/TRBV6-3|TRBJ2-3|TRBD1|.
TGTGCCAGCAGGACCACAGGGGGCGCGCAGTATTTT
CASRTTGGAQYF
>TRBV29-1|TRBJ2-3|.|.
TGCAGCGCCGGAGGACTGGATACGCAGTATTTT
CSAGGLDTQYF
>TRBV7-2|TRBJ2-1|.|.
TGTGCCAGCAGCTCCTATCGCGGGGGCGGTTACAATGAGCAGTTCTTC
CASSSYRGGGYNEQFF
>TRBV10-1|TRBJ2-7|.|few
TGCGCCAGCAGTGACTCCGTCCAGATAACAGAGCAGTACTTC
CASSDSVQITEQYF
>TRBV20-1|TRBJ1-6|.|.
TGCAGTGCTAGAGATCTGATTCGACAGACAACAAATTCACCCCTCCACTTT
CSARDLIRQTTNSPLHF
>TRBV6-5|TRBJ2-5|.|.
TGTGCCAGCAGTTACGTTCTGGGGCAAGAGACCCAGTACTTC
CASSYVLGQETQYF
>TRBV7-7|TRBJ2-5|.|once
TGTGCTAGCAGCTTAGGCTCAAATTCCCAAGAGACCCAGTACTTC
CASSLGSNSQETQYF